This T cell receptor (beta chain) was documented in a study of cytomegalovirus exposure and HLA in healthy donors. Study-level information: One earlier analysis, a look at about 179 million T cells, found roughly 110 million unique TCR beta sequences. Study-wide results and caveats: Analyzed later, association rates of TCRs varied across HLA loci, with DRB1 most and HLA-C fewest.

This CDR3 region has 14 residues. Germline V gene lookup returns CDR1 KGHSH and CDR2 LQKENI. J lost 0 bases, V lost 4 bases, and 2 bases had no gene match. The PCR was carried out with 60 Vbeta primers and 13 Jbeta primers. Assay: immunoSEQ multiplex PCR; the TCRdb copy retains only in-frame clones and omits some. The sample shows over 150,000 clones, under 80% of them seen only once. Notes on this clone: The antigen is undetermined.

The source of this sequence is a man aged 25 to 45 in good health and CMV-seronegative. V and J are TRBV18 and TRBJ2-7; TRBD1 matches at 8 bases. The source material was PBMCs. The CDR3 region has the DNA TGTGCCAGCTCACTAGGACAGGGCTCCTACGAGCAGTACTTC. Translating it yields CASSLGQGSYEQYF.